The present entry profiles one TCR beta chain with its context. The data were obtained in a study of blood T cell repertoires in COVID-19. The wider study: Acute-phase and convalescent COVID-19 samples originated in the United States, Italy and Spain. Sample material is recorded as cDNA or gDNA derived from T cells, B-cell-depleted T cells, or PBMCs.

Per the original data handling: Nucleated cell counts were estimated from reference gene primer amplification. The protocol was immunoSEQ multiplex PCR, while the TCRdb copy is restricted to in-frame clones and leaves out a portion. The V and J calls and the clone size are those of that table, but D and trimming were determined from the DNA. The sample has a few hundred thousand clones, around 80% seen once. The CDR3 loop spans 13 amino acids. With 4 bases removed from V and 2 bases from J, the gap between germline ends came to 7 bases. The germline V gene encodes CDR1 LGHDT and CDR2 YNNKEL (reference sequence).

The chain employs TRBV3-1 (or the pseudogene TRBV3-2) and TRBJ2-3; D is uncertain. Sequenced input: PBMCs or T cells enriched from blood (not recorded which). The receptor's source is a young man with acute COVID-19. CDR3 DNA: TGTGCCAGCAGCCGGGCCTTCACAGATACGCAGTATTTT. It codes for CASSRAFTDTQYF.